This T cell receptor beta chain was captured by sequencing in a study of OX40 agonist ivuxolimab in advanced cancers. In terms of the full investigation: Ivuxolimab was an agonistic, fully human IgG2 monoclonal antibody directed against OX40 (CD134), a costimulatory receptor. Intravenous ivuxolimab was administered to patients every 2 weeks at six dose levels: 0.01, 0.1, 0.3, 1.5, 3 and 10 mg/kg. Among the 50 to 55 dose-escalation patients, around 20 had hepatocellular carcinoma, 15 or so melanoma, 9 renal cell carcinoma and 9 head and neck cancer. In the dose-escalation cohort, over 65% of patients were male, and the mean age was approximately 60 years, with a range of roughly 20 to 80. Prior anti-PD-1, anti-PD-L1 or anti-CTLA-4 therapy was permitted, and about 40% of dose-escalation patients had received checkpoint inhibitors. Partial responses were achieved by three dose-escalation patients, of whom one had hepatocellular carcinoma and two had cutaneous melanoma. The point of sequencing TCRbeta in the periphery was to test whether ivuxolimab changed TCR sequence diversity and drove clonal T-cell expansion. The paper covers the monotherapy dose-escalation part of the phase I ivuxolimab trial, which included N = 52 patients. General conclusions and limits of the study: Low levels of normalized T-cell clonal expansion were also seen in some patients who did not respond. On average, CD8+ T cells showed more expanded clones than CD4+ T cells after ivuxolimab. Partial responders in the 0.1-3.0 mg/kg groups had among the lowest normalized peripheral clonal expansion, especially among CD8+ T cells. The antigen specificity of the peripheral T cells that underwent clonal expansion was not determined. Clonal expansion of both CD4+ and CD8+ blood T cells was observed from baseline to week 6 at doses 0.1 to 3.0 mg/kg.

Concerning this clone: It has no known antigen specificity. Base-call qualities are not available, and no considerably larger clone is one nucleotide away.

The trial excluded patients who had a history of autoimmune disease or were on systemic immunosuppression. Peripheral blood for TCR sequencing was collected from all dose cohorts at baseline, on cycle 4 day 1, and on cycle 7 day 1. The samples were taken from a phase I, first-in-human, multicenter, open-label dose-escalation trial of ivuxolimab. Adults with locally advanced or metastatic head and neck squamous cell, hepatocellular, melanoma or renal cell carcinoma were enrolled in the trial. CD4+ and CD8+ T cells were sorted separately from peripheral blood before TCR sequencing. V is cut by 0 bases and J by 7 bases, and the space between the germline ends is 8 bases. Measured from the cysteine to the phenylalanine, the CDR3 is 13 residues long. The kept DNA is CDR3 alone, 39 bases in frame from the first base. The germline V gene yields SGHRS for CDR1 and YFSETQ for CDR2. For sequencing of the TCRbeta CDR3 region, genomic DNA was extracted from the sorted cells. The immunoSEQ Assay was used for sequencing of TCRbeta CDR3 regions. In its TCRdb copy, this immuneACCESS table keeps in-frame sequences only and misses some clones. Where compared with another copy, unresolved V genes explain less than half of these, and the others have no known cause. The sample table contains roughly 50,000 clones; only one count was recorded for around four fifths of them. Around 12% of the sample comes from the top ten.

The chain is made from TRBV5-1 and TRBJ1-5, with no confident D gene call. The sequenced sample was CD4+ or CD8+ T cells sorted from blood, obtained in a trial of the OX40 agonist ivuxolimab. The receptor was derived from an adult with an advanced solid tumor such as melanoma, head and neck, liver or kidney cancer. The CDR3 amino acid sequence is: CASSLAPLQPQHF. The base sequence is TGCGCCAGCAGCTTGGCTCCCCTCCAGCCCCAGCATTTT.